This T cell receptor beta chain was recovered during a study of radiation and T cells in renal cell carcinoma. Time point noted: baseline pretreatment blood. The treatment: 15 Gy SBRT to primary tumor, nephrectomy 4 weeks later. Clones were sequenced by immunoSEQ multiplex PCR, and TCRdb holds only the in-frame ones, with some missing. The sample consists of just over 95,000 clones, around nine tenths of them appearing once. The CDR3 has 15 residues. Trimming cost V 3 bases and J 1 base; bases outside gene matches: 3. Germline V CDR1 and CDR2: SEHNR, FQNEAQ (reference sequence). This chain uses TRBV7-9 with TRBJ1-1; 9 positions agree with TRBD1. Here the sequenced sample was blood, taken from a patient whose treatment included radiotherapy and nephrectomy. The clonotype originates from a middle-aged man with renal cell carcinoma. The CDR3 nucleotides are TGTGCCAGCAGCTTGGGGACAGGGCCGAACACTGAAGCTTTCTTT. Encoded protein: CASSLGTGPNTEAFF.